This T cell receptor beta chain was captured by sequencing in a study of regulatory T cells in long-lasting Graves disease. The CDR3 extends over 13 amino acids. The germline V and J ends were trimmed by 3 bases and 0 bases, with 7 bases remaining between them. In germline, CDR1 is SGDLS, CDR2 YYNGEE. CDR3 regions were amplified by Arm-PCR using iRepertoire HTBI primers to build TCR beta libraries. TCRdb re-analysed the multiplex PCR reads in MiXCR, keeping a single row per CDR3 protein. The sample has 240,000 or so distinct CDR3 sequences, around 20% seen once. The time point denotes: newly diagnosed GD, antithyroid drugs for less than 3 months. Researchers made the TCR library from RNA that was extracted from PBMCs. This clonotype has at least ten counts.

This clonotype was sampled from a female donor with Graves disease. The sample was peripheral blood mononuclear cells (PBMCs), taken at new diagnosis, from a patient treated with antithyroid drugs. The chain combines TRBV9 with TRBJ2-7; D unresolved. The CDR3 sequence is CASSALGSYEQYF. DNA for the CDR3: TGTGCCAGCAGCGCCCTCGGCTCCTACGAGCAGTACTTC.